The rows below give T cell receptor beta chains drawn from one sample of a study of blood T cell repertoires in COVID-19. TCRdb's table, derived via immunoSEQ multiplex PCR, lists solely in-frame clones and lacks some. This sample yields under 300,000 clones, of which around 83% are seen a single time; approximately 6% belongs to the top ten. Sequenced sample: peripheral blood. Receptors originate from a man older than 75 with acute or convalescent COVID-19. Both conserved end residues are part of each CDR3. A D gene is named only where the DNA matches it firmly. Size is omitted from some rows. Given values are once, few, many or a class for expanded clones.

abundance	v_gene	j_gene	d_gene	CDR3nt	CDR3aa
once	TRBV28	TRBJ1-3	-	TGTGCCAGCAGTTTATCGGGGGCTGGAAACACCATATATTTT	CASSLSGAGNTIYF
-	TRBV7-9	TRBJ2-3	-	TGTGCCAGCAGCTTATTGGCGGGACCAGATACGCAGTATTTT	CASSLLAGPDTQYF
-	TRBV18	TRBJ2-1	TRBD2	TGTGCCAGCTCCCCAGCGGGAGGCTACAATGAGCAGTTCTTC	CASSPAGGYNEQFF
-	TRBV2	TRBJ2-7	-	TGTGCCAGTCAAAGAACCGGGTACGAGCAGTACTTC	CASQRTGYEQYF
few	TRBV7-2	TRBJ1-4	-	TGTGCCAGCAGCTTAGGAGCGATGGAAAAACTGTTTTTT	CASSLGAMEKLFF
-	TRBV5-1	TRBJ1-3	-	TGCGCCAGCAGGGACAGCCTATCTGGAAACACCATATATTTT	CASRDSLSGNTIYF
few	TRBV6-5	TRBJ1-5	-	TGTGCCAGCAGTTACCGGCGGGATCAGCCCCAGCATTTT	CASSYRRDQPQHF
once	TRBV6-1	TRBJ2-3	TRBD1	TGTGCCAGCAGTGAACGGACAGGGTACACAGATACGCAGTATTTT	CASSERTGYTDTQYF
-	TRBV28	TRBJ1-4	-	TGTGCCAGCAGTTTCGGGAGGACTAATGAAAAACTGTTTTTT	CASSFGRTNEKLFF
few	TRBV6-5	TRBJ2-1	-	TGTGCCAGCAGTTACTCATTCGGAGGGGTCGTTGAGCAGTTCTTC	CASSYSFGGVVEQFF
-	TRBV3-1/TRBV3-2	TRBJ2-1	TRBD2	TGTGCCAGCAGCCCTCTCTCGGCGGGAGAACACAATGAGCAGTTCTTC	CASSPLSAGEHNEQFF
-	TRBV12-3/TRBV12-4	TRBJ1-1	-	TGTGCCAGCATATACAGGCTGAACACTGAAGCTTTCTTT	CASIYRLNTEAFF
-	TRBV18	TRBJ2-2	-	TGTGCCAGCTCGCGCAGGACTGAGAACACCGGGGAGCTGTTTTTT	CASSRRTENTGELFF
-	TRBV5-1	TRBJ2-7	-	TGCGCCAGCAGCTTGCAGGGTCCCAACGAGCAGTACTTC	CASSLQGPNEQYF
-	TRBV6-5	TRBJ1-1	TRBD1	TGTGCCAGCAGTAGGGACAGGCTTGAAGCTTTCTTT	CASSRDRLEAFF
few	TRBV7-9	TRBJ2-7	-	TGTGCCAGCAGTAGGGAGTCCTACGAGCAGTACTTC	CASSRESYEQYF
-	TRBV21-1	TRBJ1-2	-	TGTGCCAGCAGCAGCGAGGACAGTCACTACACCTTC	CASSSEDSHYTF
-	TRBV19	TRBJ2-5	-	TGTGCCAGTAGTTTCGGACTAGGGGGTCAAGAGACCCAGTACTTC	CASSFGLGGQETQYF
-	TRBV14	TRBJ1-6	-	TGTGCCAGCAGCCACGGGACACCGGGTTCACCCCTCCACTTT	CASSHGTPGSPLHF
-	TRBV4-1	TRBJ2-5	-	TGCGCCAGCAGCCAAGAGGCCAGGGTGGAGACCCAGTACTTC	CASSQEARVETQYF
-	TRBV7-2	TRBJ2-5	TRBD2	TGTGCCAGCAGCCGACTAGCTGGAGAGACCCAGTACTTC	CASSRLAGETQYF
-	TRBV7-6	TRBJ2-5	TRBD2	TGTGCCAGCAGCGTAAGGACTAGCGGGGGGGCCCGGGAGACCCAGTACTTC	CASSVRTSGGARETQYF
many	TRBV23-1	TRBJ2-4	TRBD2	TGCGCCAGCAGACCAGCGGGGGGCAAAAACATTCAGTACTTC	CASRPAGGKNIQYF
-	TRBV5-5	TRBJ1-2	-	TGTGCCAGCAGCTTGGCCCTTACACGGGAGGGCGGCTACACCTTC	CASSLALTREGGYTF
-	TRBV18	TRBJ2-5	TRBD2	TGTGCCAGCTCACGGGAGAGGACTAGACAAGAGACCCAGTACTTC	CASSRERTRQETQYF
once	TRBV14	TRBJ1-1	TRBD1	TGTGCCAGCAGCCTCCAGGACAGGGCTTACGCCACTGAAGCTTTCTTT	CASSLQDRAYATEAFF
-	TRBV28	TRBJ2-7	TRBD1	TGTGCCAGCAGCTCTCCGGACAGGGGGAGGCAGTACTTC	CASSSPDRGRQYF
-	TRBV6-5	TRBJ2-7	-	TGTGCCAGCAGGAGATTCCCACTTCTTCTAGAAGAGCAGTACTTC	CASRRFPLLLEEQYF
-	TRBV27	TRBJ1-6	-	TGTGCCAGCAGTTTATCTTTCGGGCCGGGGAATAATTCACCCCTCCACTTT	CASSLSFGPGNNSPLHF
-	TRBV19	TRBJ1-1	TRBD1	TGTGCCAGTTGGGACAGAGGGGGCACTGAAGCTTTCTTT	CASWDRGGTEAFF
-	TRBV6-5	TRBJ1-5	TRBD1	TGTGCCACCTCGGACAGGGGAAATCAGCCCCAGCATTTT	CATSDRGNQPQHF
-	TRBV3-1/TRBV3-2	TRBJ2-2	TRBD2	TGTGCCAGTTCTGGGCTAGCGGGAGAGGCCGGGGAGCTGTTTTTT	CASSGLAGEAGELFF
-	TRBV7-2	TRBJ2-2	-	TGTGCCAGCAGCTTAGAGCCGGTGGGGCTATCGAACACCGGGGAGCTGTTTTTT	CASSLEPVGLSNTGELFF
-	TRBV28	TRBJ1-6	-	TGTGCCAGCATAGGAGGGAATTCACCCCTCCACTTT	CASIGGNSPLHF
-	TRBV11-3	TRBJ2-2	TRBD2	TGTGCCAGCAGCCCACTAGCGGGAGATCTTACCGGGGAGCTGTTTTTT	CASSPLAGDLTGELFF
once	TRBV5-1	TRBJ2-3	-	TGCGCCAGCAGCTTCGGGGGGCGGGAAGATACGCAGTTTTTT	CASSFGGREDTQFF
few	TRBV29-1	TRBJ2-1	TRBD2	TGCAGCGCCGGGACTAGCGAATACAATGAGCAGTTCTTC	CSAGTSEYNEQFF
few	TRBV19	TRBJ1-1	TRBD1	TGTGCCAGTAGTATAGCCAGGGGGAACTGGGAAGCTTTCTTT	CASSIARGNWEAFF
-	TRBV29-1	TRBJ2-7	TRBD2	TGCAGCGGGACTAGCGCCTACGAGCAGTACTTC	CSGTSAYEQYF
few	TRBV27	TRBJ1-5	-	TGTGCCAGCACCCCTCTCGGGACACTTACCTTTAGCAATCAGCCCCAGCATTTT	CASTPLGTLTFSNQPQHF
-	TRBV3-1/TRBV3-2	TRBJ2-1	-	TGTGCCAGCAGCCAAGAGGACTTCTCCCGTGAGCAGTTCTTC	CASSQEDFSREQFF
-	TRBV27	TRBJ2-3	TRBD2	TGTGCCAGCAGTTTAGCCGGACTAGCGGGAGGGTCCCCGCAGTATTTT	CASSLAGLAGGSPQYF
-	TRBV7-2	TRBJ2-5	TRBD1	TGTGCCAGCAGCGCGAAGAGGGGGCGCGGGGAGACCCAGTACTTC	CASSAKRGRGETQYF
-	TRBV20-1	TRBJ2-1	-	TGCAGTCCGGCGGGGCAAACGCAGTTCTTC	CSPAGQTQFF
once	TRBV3-1/TRBV3-2	TRBJ2-3	-	TGTGCCAGCGACCCCCGGGAGTCAGTCACAGATACGCAGTATTTT	CASDPRESVTDTQYF
-	TRBV7-9	TRBJ1-1	TRBD1	TGTGCCAGCAGCAGACAGGGCTTGACTGAAGCTTTCTTT	CASSRQGLTEAFF
-	TRBV19	TRBJ2-4	TRBD1	TGTGCCAGCCGCCCTCCCGGGACAGAAAGAAACATTCAGTACTTC	CASRPPGTERNIQYF
-	TRBV3-1/TRBV3-2	TRBJ1-2	-	TGTGCCAGCAGCGCCCAAAACAGGGCTAACTATGGCTACACCTTC	CASSAQNRANYGYTF
-	TRBV5-1	TRBJ1-4	-	TGCGCCAGCAGCTTGGGGGGGACAAATGAAAAACTGTTTTTT	CASSLGGTNEKLFF
-	TRBV18	TRBJ1-4	TRBD1	TGTGCCAGCTCACCGGACAGGATTTTGTTTTTT	CASSPDRILFF
-	TRBV27	TRBJ2-7	-	TGTGCCAGCAGTCGCCACCGAACAGGTACCTCCTACGAGCAGTACTTC	CASSRHRTGTSYEQYF
-	TRBV5-1	TRBJ2-5	TRBD2	TGCGCCAGCAGCCCCGGGACTAGCGGGGGGGACCAAGAGACCCAGTACTTC	CASSPGTSGGDQETQYF
-	TRBV2	TRBJ1-5	TRBD1	TGTGCCAGTTCACAGGGGGAAAATCAGCCCCAGCATTTT	CASSQGENQPQHF
-	TRBV6-5	TRBJ1-2	TRBD1	TGTGCCAGCAGCACCGGGCAGGGGGCTATGAACGGCTACACCTTC	CASSTGQGAMNGYTF
-	TRBV5-3	TRBJ1-1	-	TGTGCCAGAAGCTTGGCCGGTCCGATGAACACTGAAGCTTTCTTT	CARSLAGPMNTEAFF
-	TRBV28	TRBJ1-2	-	TGTGCCAGCAGTGCCTCCAGGGGATACTATGGCTACACCTTC	CASSASRGYYGYTF
once	TRBV27	TRBJ2-5	-	TGTGCCAGCAGTTCTTCACGGGTCGGGGAGACCCAGTACTTC	CASSSSRVGETQYF